Shown below are 29 T cell receptor beta chains from a single sample sequenced in a study of regulatory T cells in long-lasting Graves disease. Arm-PCR of CDR3 regions with iRepertoire HTBI primers generated TCR beta libraries. TCRdb ran MiXCR on the multiplex PCR reads and lists one entry per CDR3 protein. This sample carries almost 350,000 distinct CDR3 sequences, 20% of them seen once, and the ten largest clones take 29%. As to time point: persistent/refractory GD, antithyroid drugs over 5 years with positive TRAb. PBMCs were the source of the RNA used for TCR sequencing. The sequences come from peripheral blood mononuclear cells (PBMCs), collected when the disease was refractory, from a patient treated with antithyroid drugs. These receptors all come from a female donor with Graves disease.

This clonotype showed up many times. The chain links TRBV11-2 to TRBJ1-4; perhaps TRBD1 as D (5 bases). This CDR3 region has 14 residues. CDR1 is SGHAT and CDR2 is FQNNGV in the germline V gene. V was trimmed by 1 base and J by 8 bases, leaving 11 bases between them. The chain's CDR3 is CASSLGGGFEKLFF. CDR3 nucleotides: TGTGCCAGCAGCTTAGGTGGGGGTTTCGAAAAACTGTTTTTT.

At least ten counts were recorded for this clonotype. The V gene is TRBV7-8, the J gene TRBJ2-2; 7 bases fit TRBD1. Trimming removed 5 bases from V and 5 bases from J; junction bases left unmatched: 8. This CDR3 has 15 residues. Germline V lookup: CDR1 SGHVS, CDR2 FQNEAQ. CDR3 bases: TGTGCCAGCAGCCCCGGGACAGCATGGACCGGGGAGCTGTTTTTT. As protein: CASSPGTAWTGELFF. Looking up the rest from reference TRBV7-8 and TRBJ2-2 gives the full variable domain: GAGVSQSPRYKVAKRGQDVALRCDPISGHVSLFWYQQALGQGPEFLTYFQNEAQLDKSGLPSDRFFAERPEGSVSTLKIQRTQQEDSAVYLCASSPGTAWTGELFFGEGSRLTVL.

This clonotype was counted at least ten times. V and J are TRBV28 and TRBJ2-7; D possibly corresponds to TRBD2 (6 bases). The V and J ends lost 1 base and 7 bases respectively, with 8 bases between them. The CDR3 is 12 amino acids. Germline V gives CDR1 MDHEN, CDR2 SYDVKM. Here the CDR3 DNA reads TGTGCCAGCAGTTTATTACGGGAGGAGCAGTACTTC. Protein: CASSLLREEQYF. Filled out from reference TRBV28 and TRBJ2-7, the complete variable domain reads DVKVTQSSRYLVKRTGEKVFLECVQDMDHENMFWYRQDPGLGLRLIYFSYDVKMKEKGDIPEGYSVSREKKERFSLILESASTNQTSMYLCASSLLREEQYFGPGTRLTVT.

This clonotype was counted at least ten times. The genes are TRBV3-1 and TRBJ1-3; tentatively, D is TRBD1 (5 bases). Germline values: CDR1 LGHDT, CDR2 YNNKEL (reference sequence). Trimming removed 6 bases at V and 5 bases at J, with 17 bases between. This CDR3 region has 15 residues. CDR3 region: CASRGAGAFRNTIYF. CDR3 in DNA: TGTGCCAGCAGAGGGGCAGGAGCGTTCCGAAACACCATATATTTT. The whole variable domain, remainder taken from reference TRBV3-1 and TRBJ1-3, is DTAVSQTPKYLVTQMGNDKSIKCEQNLGHDTMYWYKQDSKKFLKIMFSYNNKELIINETVPNRFSPKSPDKAHLNLHINSLELGDSAVYFCASRGAGAFRNTIYFGEGSWLTVV.

In its sample, this clonotype was seen once. Because the CDR3 is missing its conserved closing phenylalanine or tryptophan, this is likely a read error. The genes are TRBV5-1 and TRBJ2-2; D call uncertain. Trimming took off 0 bases at V and 4 bases at J, with 4 bases between the two ends. Germline V CDR1 and CDR2: SGHRS, YFSETQ. The CDR3 is made up of 13 amino acids. The CDR3 sequence is CASSLAVTGELFS. The CDR3 bases are TGCGCCAGCAGCTTGGCGGTCACCGGGGAGCTGTTTTCT.

This chain joins TRBV5-6 and TRBJ1-1; possible D gene TRBD1, 6 bases. Germline assignment: CDR1 SGHDT and CDR2 YYEEEE. The CDR3 runs 16 residues. Trimming removed 4 bases from V and 0 bases from J, with 16 bases in between. The CDR3 sequence is CASSLLTGSVNTEAFF. CDR3 DNA sequence: TGTGCCAGCAGCCTACTGACAGGATCTGTGAACACTGAAGCTTTCTTT.

The chain uses TRBV7-8 and TRBJ2-7, with 10 positions matching TRBD1. V was clipped by 0 bases and J by 4 bases; unmatched bases: 6. The germline CDR1 and CDR2 sequences are SGHVS and FQNEAQ. CDR3 length: 16 residues. The CDR3, as DNA: TGTGCCAGCAGCTTAGCCCCGGGGGACAGGGGTTACGAGCAGTACTTC. The encoded protein is CASSLAPGDRGYEQYF. The full variable domain, completed using reference TRBV7-8 and TRBJ2-7, is GAGVSQSPRYKVAKRGQDVALRCDPISGHVSLFWYQQALGQGPEFLTYFQNEAQLDKSGLPSDRFFAERPEGSVSTLKIQRTQQEDSAVYLCASSLAPGDRGYEQYFGPGTRLTVT.

The chain joins TRBV29-1 to TRBJ1-4; 7 bases map to TRBD1. The CDR3 runs 13 residues. Germline-derived CDR1 and CDR2 are SQVTM and ANQGSEA. Trimming at V came to 5 bases and at J to 6 bases, leaving 6 bases not matched to a gene. CDR3 nucleotides: TGCAGCGTTAAGCAGGGGGGGGATGAAAAACTGTTTTTT. As protein: CSVKQGGDEKLFF.

In its sample, this clonotype was seen many times. The J gene is TRBJ2-7, the V gene TRBV7-9, with D uncertain. CDR3 length: 13 amino acids. Germline V gene data show CDR1 as SEHNR and CDR2 as FQNEAQ (reference sequence). V was trimmed by 8 bases and J by 4 bases, leaving 15 bases between them. This CDR3 reads CASAPAAVYEQYF. The CDR3 DNA follows: TGTGCCAGCGCTCCTGCCGCAGTGTACGAGCAGTACTTC. The complete variable domain, with remaining parts taken from reference TRBV7-9 and TRBJ2-7, reads DTGVSQNPRHKITKRGQNVTFRCDPISEHNRLYWYRQTLGQGPEFLTYFQNEAQLEKSRLLSDRFSAERPKGSFSTLEIQRTEQGDSAMYLCASAPAAVYEQYFGPGTRLTVT.

This clonotype was detected many times. The CDR3 loop is CASSFPGHSGANVLTF. The CDR3 DNA is TGTGCCAGCAGTTTCCCGGGACACTCTGGGGCCAACGTCCTGACTTTC. This chain links TRBV28 with TRBJ2-6; a possible D gene is TRBD1 (6 bases). Looked up from germline, CDR1 is MDHEN and CDR2 is SYDVKM. CDR3 length equals 16 residues. V shed 3 bases and J shed 0 bases, with 9 bases lying between them.

V and J are TRBV24-1 and TRBJ2-5; D is uncertain. The CDR3 runs 13 residues. V lost 10 bases and J 4 bases, leaving 15 bases between the germline ends. Germline CDR1 is KGHDR and CDR2 is SFDVKD. CDR3 bases: TGTGCCACAGGCGAGGCCCATAGAGAGACCCAGTACTTC. This sequence encodes CATGEAHRETQYF.

In this sample, this clonotype turned up once. This rearrangement joins TRBV3-1 to TRBJ2-3; D may match TRBD1 or TRBD2 (5 bases each). Trimming removed 4 bases from V and 7 bases from J, with 12 bases in between. Germline loops: CDR1 LGHDT, CDR2 YNNKEL (reference sequence). CDR3 length: 13 amino acids. CDR3 loop: CASSLGTMNTQYF. The CDR3 DNA reads as TGTGCCAGCAGCCTAGGGACGATGAATACGCAGTATTTT.

This clonotype was observed a single time. The V call is TRBV20-1, the J call TRBJ2-2; tentatively, D is TRBD1 (6 bases). This CDR3 contains 17 residues. In germline, CDR1 is DFQATT, CDR2 SNEGSKA (reference sequence). Trimming removed 1 base from V and 0 bases from J, with 15 bases in between. DNA of the CDR3: TGCAGTGCTAGAGCCTCCCGGGACACCTCGAACACCGGGGAGCTGTTTTTT. It encodes CSARASRDTSNTGELFF.

There are a few counts of this clonotype. This chain links TRBV24-1 with TRBJ2-7; D not certain. V was pared by 1 base and J by 3 bases, with 6 bases between. Per germline, CDR1 KGHDR and CDR2 SFDVKD. This CDR3 is 13 amino acids long. The CDR3 coding sequence is TGTGCCACCAGTGATTTTGGTCTCTACGAGCAGTACTTC. Translated: CATSDFGLYEQYF.

This clonotype was detected a few times. This chain connects TRBV14 to TRBJ1-4; TRBD1 matches at 7 bases. This CDR3 region has 16 residues. Germline-derived CDR1 and CDR2 are SGHDN and FVKESK. V lost 4 bases, J lost 2 bases, and 7 bases stayed unmatched. The CDR3 here is CASSPGQRGTNEKLFF. CDR3 DNA: TGTGCCAGCAGCCCGGGACAGAGGGGGACTAATGAAAAACTGTTTTTT.

This clonotype has more than one count but fewer than ten. V gene TRBV19 combines with J gene TRBJ2-7; 9 bases agree with TRBD1. The CDR3 has 13 residues. The ends lost 6 bases at V and 7 bases at J; junction bases unmatched: 7. Germline loops: CDR1 LNHDA, CDR2 SQIVND (reference sequence). CDR3 nucleotide sequence: TGTGCCAGTAGCGGGACAGGGAGGGTAGAGCAGTACTTC. This codes for CASSGTGRVEQYF.

Notes on this clonotype: Germline and junction disagree at one end, which may indicate a read error. J is TRBJ1-3 and V is TRBV5-5; a possible D gene is TRBD1 (5 bases). Germline-derived CDR1 and CDR2 are SGHKS and YYEKEE (reference sequence). This CDR3 spans 16 amino acids. The CDR3 spells CATSLGDSHSGNTIYF. DNA for the CDR3: TGTGCCACCAGCTTGGGCGACAGTCACTCTGGAAACACCATATATTTT.

The chain links TRBV6-9 to TRBJ1-5, with D perhaps TRBD1 (6 bases). This CDR3 has 16 amino acids. V lost 3 bases and J 4 bases, leaving 16 bases between the germline ends. Looked up from germline, CDR1 is MNHGY and CDR2 is SVAAGI. CDR3 loop: CASSYSNTGWNQPQHF. The DNA for the CDR3 is TGTGCCAGCAGTTACTCGAATACAGGGTGGAATCAGCCCCAGCATTTT.

The chain links TRBV20-1 to TRBJ2-7; D gene ambiguous. CDR3 size: 13 residues. The ends were cut back, 0 bases at V and 2 bases at J, with 8 bases in the middle. The germline V gene has CDR1 DFQATT and CDR2 SNEGSKA (reference sequence). The CDR3 DNA reads as TGCAGTGCTAGAGAACTATTTGCCTACGAGCAGTACTTC. This gives the protein CSARELFAYEQYF.

This clonotype was seen many times. This chain links TRBV12-3 or TRBV12-4 with TRBJ2-7; 10 bases match TRBD2. With V trimmed by 3 bases and J by 2 bases, 4 bases remained unmatched. The CDR3 is 15 amino acids. The CDR3 spells CASSFSSGRTYEQYF. The CDR3 nucleotides read TGTGCCAGCAGTTTTAGTAGCGGGAGGACCTACGAGCAGTACTTC.

This rearrangement joins TRBV18 to TRBJ2-5; D unresolved. Germline CDR1 and CDR2: KGHSH and LQKENI. This CDR3 has 14 amino acids. Deletions cut 0 bases from V and 2 bases from J, with 7 bases between. The CDR3 DNA is TGTGCCAGCTCACCACCGAACCATCAAGAGACCCAGTACTTC. Translating gives CASSPPNHQETQYF.

The sample holds many counts of this clonotype. The chain recombines TRBV19 with TRBJ1-2, with TRBD1 as a possible D gene (6 bases). The CDR3 is 14 residues long. The ends were cut back, 7 bases at V and 2 bases at J, with 14 bases in the middle. Germline CDR1 LNHDA, CDR2 SQIVND (reference sequence). CDR3 loop: CASIPLQGNYGYTF. Here the CDR3 DNA reads TGTGCCAGTATCCCCCTACAGGGAAACTATGGCTACACCTTC.

Ten or more counts support this clonotype. The V gene is TRBV19, the J gene TRBJ1-2, with 11 bases fitting TRBD1. This CDR3 region has 14 residues. Trimming cost V 3 bases and J 14 bases; bases outside gene matches: 11. Germline assignment: CDR1 LNHDA and CDR2 SQIVND (reference sequence). The CDR3 reads CASSIVLGQGALTF. The CDR3 region has the DNA TGTGCCAGTAGTATCGTCCTTGGACAGGGGGCGCTGACCTTC.

This clonotype has a handful of counts. The chain links TRBV7-9 to TRBJ2-5; unclear D gene. Trimming cost V 2 bases and J 3 bases, with 13 bases left between them. The CDR3 has 15 residues. Germline assignment: CDR1 SEHNR and CDR2 FQNEAQ (reference sequence). The DNA of the CDR3 is TGTGCCAGCAGCTTATCTTCCGTCGAGAAAGAGACCCAGTACTTC. It codes for CASSLSSVEKETQYF.

This chain connects TRBV7-9 to TRBJ2-1, with 15 bases aligning to TRBD2. The CDR3 runs to 18 residues. Germline V lookup: CDR1 SEHNR, CDR2 FQNEAQ (reference sequence). With 3 bases clipped from V and 1 base from J, the junction kept 4 bases outside the gene matches. The CDR3, as DNA: TGTGCCAGCAGCTTCCCCGGACTAGCGGGAGGGTCCTACAATGAGCAGTTCTTC. Its translation is CASSFPGLAGGSYNEQFF.

The gene calls are TRBV5-1 and TRBJ2-7; TRBD2 agrees at 11 bases. Per germline, CDR1 SGHRS and CDR2 YFSETQ. J was trimmed by 7 bases and V by 1 base; bases with no gene match: 7. The CDR3 spans 15 residues. In DNA form, the CDR3 reads TGCGCCAGCAGCTTGATGACTAGCGGGGCCTCTGAGCAGTACTTC. Translation: CASSLMTSGASEQYF.

This clonotype occurred many times. The chain carries TRBV24-1 and TRBJ1-1; D remains ambiguous. This CDR3 is built from 12 residues. The germline CDR1 and CDR2 sequences are KGHDR and SFDVKD. V was trimmed by 5 bases and J by 2 bases, leaving 5 bases between them. CDR3 protein: CATSAPNTEAFF. As DNA, the CDR3 is TGTGCCACCAGTGCACCCAACACTGAAGCTTTCTTT.

This clonotype has a count of ten or more. This chain joins TRBV12-3 or TRBV12-4 and TRBJ2-7; tentative D call: TRBD1 (6 bases). Trimming took off 5 bases at V and 2 bases at J, with 13 bases between the two ends. The CDR3 loop spans 14 amino acids. The chain's CDR3 is CASSLLGTTYEQYF. As DNA, the CDR3 is TGTGCCAGCAGTCTCCTAGGGACAACCTACGAGCAGTACTTC.

This clonotype came up many times. The V gene is TRBV3-1, the J gene TRBJ2-2, with 8 bases lining up with TRBD2. With 4 bases clipped from V and 3 bases from J, the junction kept 1 base outside the gene matches. The CDR3 extends over 14 amino acids. CDR1 LGHDT and CDR2 YNNKEL come from the germline V gene (reference sequence). CDR3 amino acids: CASSLAGHTGELFF. In DNA, the CDR3 is TGTGCCAGCAGCCTAGCGGGGCACACCGGGGAGCTGTTTTTT.